Following are 10 T cell receptor delta chains from one sample sequenced in a study of gamma-delta T cells after stem cell transplantation. TCRdb re-called the RT-PCR reads via CATT. The data contain about 1,300 delta-chain clones, around 28% of them singletons. The specimen sequenced was gamma-delta T cells. The receptors were gathered from a human donor. It is not recorded whose cells these are; they may come from a transplant donor.

This clone was seen only once. TCRdb's listed protein matches a much larger clone and diverges from this DNA's translation at residue 3, likely through a read error; the protein shown comes from the DNA. The chain carries TRDV2 and TRDJ1, with D unresolved. CDR1 is GEAIGNYY and CDR2 is EKD in the germline V gene. The CDR3 consists of 15 residues. The CDR3 spells CARDTVQVLADKLIF. The CDR3 nucleotides read TGTGCCCGTGACACCGTACAGGTCTTGGCCGATAAACTCATCTTT.

As regards this clone: This likely stems from a read error, as it lies one base from a far larger clone. The same CDR3 also results from other DNA sequences found in this sample. The chain uses TRDV2 and TRDJ1, with D possibly matching TRDD3 (5 bases). Germline V gene sequence: CDR1 GEAIGNYY, CDR2 EKD. The CDR3 contains 15 residues. The CDR3 DNA reads TGTGCCTGCGACAGGCTGGGCCCTCAGGCCGATAAACTCATCTTT. Its translation is CACDRLGPQADKLIF.

With regard to this clone: It differs at one base from a far larger clone, so likely a read error. This chain connects TRDV3 to TRDJ1; D is unclear. Between the trimmed V and J ends, which lost 3 bases and 4 bases, there was a span of 18 bases. This CDR3 comprises 14 residues. Germline V gene lookup returns CDR1 TVYSNPD and CDR2 GDNSRS (reference sequence). For the CDR3, the DNA is TGTGCCTTCCTAAACGGGAATGAGGGCGATAAACTCATCTTT. It is translated as CAFLNGNEGDKLIF.

Details on this clone: A far bigger clonotype differs at one base, so this is likely a read error. This CDR3 is also generated by other DNA sequences in the sample. V and J are TRDV2 and TRDJ1; D gene ambiguous. The germline CDR1 and CDR2 sequences are GEAIGNYY and EKD. This CDR3 is built from 18 residues. CDR3 region: CACDTLLTPNSYTDKLIF. CDR3 sequence (DNA): TGTGCCTGCGACACCCTGCTGACACCGAATTCATACACCGATAAACTCATCTTT.

A few counts support this clone. This probably arose from a read error, given a far larger clone one base away. The chain is built from TRDV1 and TRDJ1; TRDD2 aligns across 8 bases. The V gene end was trimmed by 3 bases and the J gene end by 3 bases; junction bases not matched to a gene: 30. Germline CDR1 TSWWSYY, CDR2 QGS. This CDR3 has 23 residues. The CDR3 bases are TGTGCTCTTGGGGACGCCCCGAGGACTTCCTACAAGTACTGGGTAAAGTTCGCCGATAAACTCATCTTT. It is translated as CALGDAPRTSYKYWVKFADKLIF.

In this sample, this clone turned up once. This chain joins TRDV2 and TRDJ3; 7 positions agree with TRDD3. CDR3 size: 19 residues. Germline V gives CDR1 GEAIGNYY, CDR2 EKD. Germline trimming cut 0 bases from V and 0 bases from J; bases unmatched to any gene: 7. CDR3 nucleotide sequence: TGTGCCTGTGACACCGGGGGATTCTCCGGCTCCTGGGACACCCGACAGATGTTTTTC. Translated, it gives CACDTGGFSGSWDTRQMFF.

The chain employs TRDV1 and TRDJ1; tentatively, D is TRDD2 (5 bases). The CDR3 sequence is 17 residues long. V lost 3 bases, J lost 0 bases, and 17 bases lay in between. Germline V gives CDR1 TSWWSYY, CDR2 QGS. CDR3 DNA sequence: TGTGCTCTTGGGGATGATTTCCCCTTCTCGTACACCGATAAACTCATCTTT. Protein product: CALGDDFPFSYTDKLIF.

This clone is categorized as medium-sized (0.01 to 0.1%). The gene calls are TRDV2 and TRDJ1; 11 bases match TRDD3. The germline V gene encodes CDR1 GEAIGNYY and CDR2 EKD. The junction had 17 bases not matched to a gene; V was cut back by 0 bases and J by 0 bases. The CDR3 loop spans 21 amino acids. For the CDR3, the DNA is TGTGCCTGTGACACCCTTCCGGGCACTGGGGGATATTTTCCCTACACCGATAAACTCATCTTT. This codes for CACDTLPGTGGYFPYTDKLIF.

This clone is deemed large. The same CDR3 is also encoded by other DNA sequences in this sample. This chain connects TRDV2 to TRDJ1; TRDD3 matches 10 bases. The germline V gene has CDR1 GEAIGNYY and CDR2 EKD. The CDR3 has 17 residues. V lost 0 bases to trimming and J lost 3 bases; unmatched junction nucleotides: 9. This CDR3 is CACDTVESGGYPDKLIF. The CDR3 bases are TGTGCCTGTGACACCGTGGAAAGTGGGGGATACCCCGATAAACTCATCTTT.

This clone is large by share. The identical CDR3 is also encoded by other nucleotide sequences in the sample. The rearrangement joins TRDV2 to TRDJ1; 13 bases are a match to TRDD3. The CDR3 spans 23 residues. The V segment lost 0 bases and the J segment 1 base; nucleotides outside the gene matches: 22. CDR1 is GEAIGNYY, CDR2 EKD, per germline. The CDR3 protein is CACDTVPPTGGYGVGPITDKLIF. Here the CDR3 DNA reads TGTGCCTGTGACACCGTACCCCCCACTGGGGGATACGGGGTTGGACCTATCACCGATAAACTCATCTTT.